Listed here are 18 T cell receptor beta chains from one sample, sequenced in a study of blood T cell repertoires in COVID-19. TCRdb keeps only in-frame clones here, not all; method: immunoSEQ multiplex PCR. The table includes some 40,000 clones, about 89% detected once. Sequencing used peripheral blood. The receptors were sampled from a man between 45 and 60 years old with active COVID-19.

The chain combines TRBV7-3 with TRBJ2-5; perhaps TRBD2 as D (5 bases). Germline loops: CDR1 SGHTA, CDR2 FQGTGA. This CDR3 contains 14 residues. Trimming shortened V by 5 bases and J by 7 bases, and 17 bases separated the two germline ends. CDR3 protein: CASSPRGSAGTQYF. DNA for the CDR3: TGTGCCAGCAGCCCCCGAGGGTCAGCAGGGACCCAGTACTTC.

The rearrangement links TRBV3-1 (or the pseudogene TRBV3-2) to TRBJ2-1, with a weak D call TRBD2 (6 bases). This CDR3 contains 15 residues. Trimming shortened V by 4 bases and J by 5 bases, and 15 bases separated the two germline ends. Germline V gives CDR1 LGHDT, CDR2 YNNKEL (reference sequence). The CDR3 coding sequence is TGTGCCAGCAGCCGTTCGGGCGGGACCAACAATGAGCAGTTCTTC. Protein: CASSRSGGTNNEQFF.

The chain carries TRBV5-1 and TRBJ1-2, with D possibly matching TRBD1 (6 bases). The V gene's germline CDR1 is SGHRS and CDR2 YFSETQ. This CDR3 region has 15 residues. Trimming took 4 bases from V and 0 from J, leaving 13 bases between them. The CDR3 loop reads CASSLGADANYGYTF. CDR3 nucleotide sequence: TGCGCCAGCAGCCTGGGGGCAGACGCTAACTATGGCTACACCTTC.

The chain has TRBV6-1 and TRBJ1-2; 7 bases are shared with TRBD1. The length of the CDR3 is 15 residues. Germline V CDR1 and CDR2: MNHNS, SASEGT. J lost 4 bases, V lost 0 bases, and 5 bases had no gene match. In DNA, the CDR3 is TGTGCCAGCAGTGAAGCCCCCGAGGGGGCCTATGGCTACACCTTC. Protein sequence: CASSEAPEGAYGYTF.

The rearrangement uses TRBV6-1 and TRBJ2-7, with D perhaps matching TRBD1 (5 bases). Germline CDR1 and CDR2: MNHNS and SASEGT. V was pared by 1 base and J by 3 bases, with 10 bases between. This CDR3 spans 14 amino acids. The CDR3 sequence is CASSEGRAIYEQYF. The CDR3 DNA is TGTGCCAGCAGTGAAGGCAGGGCCATCTACGAGCAGTACTTC.

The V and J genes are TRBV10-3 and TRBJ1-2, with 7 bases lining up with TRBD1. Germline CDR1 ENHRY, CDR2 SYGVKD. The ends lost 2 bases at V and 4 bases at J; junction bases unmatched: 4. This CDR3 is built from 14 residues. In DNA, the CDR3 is TGTGCCATCAGTGAGGGCACAGGGGCCTATGGCTACACCTTC. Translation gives CAISEGTGAYGYTF.

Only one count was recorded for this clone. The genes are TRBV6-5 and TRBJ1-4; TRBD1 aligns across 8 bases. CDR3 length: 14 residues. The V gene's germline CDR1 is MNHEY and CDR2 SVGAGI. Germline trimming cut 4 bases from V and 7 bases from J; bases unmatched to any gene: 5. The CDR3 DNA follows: TGTGCCAGCAGTTTCCAGGGGGCTGGTGAAAAACTGTTTTTT. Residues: CASSFQGAGEKLFF.

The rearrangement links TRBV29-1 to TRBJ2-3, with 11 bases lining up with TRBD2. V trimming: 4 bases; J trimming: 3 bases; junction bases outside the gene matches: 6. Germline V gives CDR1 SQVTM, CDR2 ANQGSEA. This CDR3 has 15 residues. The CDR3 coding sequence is TGCAGCGTTGCGTTTAGCGGGGGGGGAACAGATACGCAGTATTTT. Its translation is CSVAFSGGGTDTQYF.

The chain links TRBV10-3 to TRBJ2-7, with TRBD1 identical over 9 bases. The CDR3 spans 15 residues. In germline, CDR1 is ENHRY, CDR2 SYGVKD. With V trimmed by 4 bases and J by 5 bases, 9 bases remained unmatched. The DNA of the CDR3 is TGTGCCATCAGTGCCCCGGACAGGGGATTAGACGAGCAGTACTTC. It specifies CAISAPDRGLDEQYF.

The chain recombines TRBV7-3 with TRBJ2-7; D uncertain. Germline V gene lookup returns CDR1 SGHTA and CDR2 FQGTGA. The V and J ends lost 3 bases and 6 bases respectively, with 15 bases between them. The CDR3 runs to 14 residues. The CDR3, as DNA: TGTGCCAGCAGCTTTAGCCCGGAGTATGGCGAGCAGTACTTC. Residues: CASSFSPEYGEQYF.

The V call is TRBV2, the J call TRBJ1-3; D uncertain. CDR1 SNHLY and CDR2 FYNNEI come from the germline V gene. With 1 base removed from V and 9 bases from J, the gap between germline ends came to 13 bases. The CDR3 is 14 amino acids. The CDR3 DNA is TGTGCCAGCAGTGAAGGGCGCCAACTAGTCACCATATATTTT. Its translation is CASSEGRQLVTIYF.

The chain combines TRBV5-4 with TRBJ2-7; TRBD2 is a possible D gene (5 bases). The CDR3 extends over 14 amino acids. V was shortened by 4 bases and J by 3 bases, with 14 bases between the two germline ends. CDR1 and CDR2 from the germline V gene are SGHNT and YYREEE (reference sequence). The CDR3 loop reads CASSTAVGSYEQYF. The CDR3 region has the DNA TGTGCCAGCAGCACCGCGGTAGGGAGCTACGAGCAGTACTTC.

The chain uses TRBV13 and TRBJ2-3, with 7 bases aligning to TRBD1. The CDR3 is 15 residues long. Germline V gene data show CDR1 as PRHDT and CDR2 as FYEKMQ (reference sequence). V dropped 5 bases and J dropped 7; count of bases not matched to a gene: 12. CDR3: CASSPNGHRGNTQYF. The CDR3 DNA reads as TGTGCCAGCAGCCCCAATGGACACAGGGGAAATACGCAGTATTTT.

CDR3 loop: CAISESKGTEQYF. The CDR3 DNA reads TGTGCCATCAGTGAGTCGAAGGGGACAGAGCAGTACTTC. The chain carries TRBV10-3 and TRBJ2-7; tentatively, D is TRBD1 (6 bases). Trimming took off 0 bases at V and 7 bases at J, with 10 bases between the two ends. Germline lookup yields CDR1 ENHRY and CDR2 SYGVKD. The CDR3 runs 13 residues.

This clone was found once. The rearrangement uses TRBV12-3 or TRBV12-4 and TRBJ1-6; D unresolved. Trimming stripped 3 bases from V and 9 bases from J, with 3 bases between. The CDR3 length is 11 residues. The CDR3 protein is CASSFGSPLHF. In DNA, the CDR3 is TGTGCCAGCAGTTTCGGTTCACCCCTCCACTTT.

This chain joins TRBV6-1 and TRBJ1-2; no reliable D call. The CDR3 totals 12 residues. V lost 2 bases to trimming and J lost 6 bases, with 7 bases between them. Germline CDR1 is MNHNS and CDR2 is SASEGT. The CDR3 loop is CASSEPGNGYTF. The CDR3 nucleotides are TGTGCCAGCAGTGAACCCGGGAATGGCTACACCTTC.

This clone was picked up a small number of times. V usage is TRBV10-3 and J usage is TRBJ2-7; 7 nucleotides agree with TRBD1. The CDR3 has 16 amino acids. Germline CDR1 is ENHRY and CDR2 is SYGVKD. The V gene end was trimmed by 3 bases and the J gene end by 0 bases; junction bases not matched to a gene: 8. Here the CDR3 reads CAISDIQGQSSYEQYF. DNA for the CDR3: TGTGCCATCAGTGATATCCAGGGACAGAGCTCCTACGAGCAGTACTTC.

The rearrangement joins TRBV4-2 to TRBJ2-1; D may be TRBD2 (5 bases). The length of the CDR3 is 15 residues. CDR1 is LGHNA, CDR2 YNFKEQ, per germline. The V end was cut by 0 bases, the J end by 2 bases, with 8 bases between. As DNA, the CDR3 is TGTGCCAGCAGCCAAGATCTAGCTACCTACAATGAGCAGTTCTTC. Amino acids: CASSQDLATYNEQFF.